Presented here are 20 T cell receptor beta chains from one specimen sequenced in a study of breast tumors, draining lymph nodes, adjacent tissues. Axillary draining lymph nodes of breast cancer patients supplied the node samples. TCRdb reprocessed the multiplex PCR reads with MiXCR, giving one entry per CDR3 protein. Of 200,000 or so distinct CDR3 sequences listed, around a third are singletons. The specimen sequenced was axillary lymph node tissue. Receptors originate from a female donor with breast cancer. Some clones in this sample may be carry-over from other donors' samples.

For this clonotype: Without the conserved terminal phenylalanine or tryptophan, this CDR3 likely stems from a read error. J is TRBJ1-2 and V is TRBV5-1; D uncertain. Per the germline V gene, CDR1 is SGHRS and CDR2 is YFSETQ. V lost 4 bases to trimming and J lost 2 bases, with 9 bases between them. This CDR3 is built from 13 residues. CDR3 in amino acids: CASSLESNYGYTY. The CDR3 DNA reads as TGCGCCAGCAGCCTGGAATCCAACTATGGCTACACCTAC.

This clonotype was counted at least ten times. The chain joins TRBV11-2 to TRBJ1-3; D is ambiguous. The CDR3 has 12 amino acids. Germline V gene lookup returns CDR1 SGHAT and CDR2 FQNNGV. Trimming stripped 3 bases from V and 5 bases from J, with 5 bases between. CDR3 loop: CASSLERNTIYF. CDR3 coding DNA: TGTGCCAGCAGCTTGGAGAGAAACACCATATATTTT. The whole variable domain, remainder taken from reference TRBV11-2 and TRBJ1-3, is EAGVAQSPRYKIIEKRQSVAFWCNPISGHATLYWYQQILGQGPKLLIQFQNNGVVDDSQLPKDRFSAERLKGVDSTLKIQPAKLEDSAVYLCASSLERNTIYFGEGSWLTVV.

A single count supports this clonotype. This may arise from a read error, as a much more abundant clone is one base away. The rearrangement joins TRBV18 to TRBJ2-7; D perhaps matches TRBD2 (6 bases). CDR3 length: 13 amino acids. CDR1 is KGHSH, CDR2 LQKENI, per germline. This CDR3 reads CVSSLSDYYEQYF. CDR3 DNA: TGTGTCAGCTCACTCTCGGACTACTACGAGCAGTACTTC.

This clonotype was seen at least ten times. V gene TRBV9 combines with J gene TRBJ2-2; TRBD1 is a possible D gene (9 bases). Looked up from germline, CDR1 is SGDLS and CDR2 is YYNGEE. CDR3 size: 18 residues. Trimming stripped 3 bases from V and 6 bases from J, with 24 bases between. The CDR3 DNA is TGTGCCAGCAGCGATCCGCGGGGGGAACAGGGGGCCGCCGGGGAGCTGTTTTTT. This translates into CASSDPRGEQGAAGELFF.

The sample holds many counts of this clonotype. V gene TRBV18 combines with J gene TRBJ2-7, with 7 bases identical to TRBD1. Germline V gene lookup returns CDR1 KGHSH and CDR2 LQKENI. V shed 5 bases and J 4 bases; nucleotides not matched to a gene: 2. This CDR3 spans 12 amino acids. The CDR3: CASSSTGYEQYF. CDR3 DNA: TGTGCCAGCTCATCGACAGGGTACGAGCAGTACTTC.

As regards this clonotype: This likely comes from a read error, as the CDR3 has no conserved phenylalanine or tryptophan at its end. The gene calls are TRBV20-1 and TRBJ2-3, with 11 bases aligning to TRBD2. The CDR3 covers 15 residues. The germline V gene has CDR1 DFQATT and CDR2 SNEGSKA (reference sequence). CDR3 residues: CSASRPGLAEDAQYL. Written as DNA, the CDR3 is TGCAGTGCTAGTAGGCCGGGACTAGCGGAAGATGCGCAGTATCTT.

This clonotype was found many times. The CDR3 coding sequence is TGTGCCAGCAGCCGGGAAACAGTTTACACCGGGGAGCTGTTTTTT. Translated, it gives CASSRETVYTGELFF. The chain carries TRBV5-6 and TRBJ2-2, with D perhaps TRBD2 (5 bases). The germline gives CDR1 SGHDT, CDR2 YYEEEE. V gave up 4 bases and J gave up 3 bases, with 13 bases separating them. This CDR3 region has 15 residues. Variable domain in full (rest from reference TRBV5-6 and TRBJ2-2): DAGVTQSPTHLIKTRGQQVTLRCSPKSGHDTVSWYQQALGQGPQFIFQYYEEEERQRGNFPDRFSGHQFPNYSSELNVNALLLGDSALYLCASSRETVYTGELFFGEGSRLTVL.

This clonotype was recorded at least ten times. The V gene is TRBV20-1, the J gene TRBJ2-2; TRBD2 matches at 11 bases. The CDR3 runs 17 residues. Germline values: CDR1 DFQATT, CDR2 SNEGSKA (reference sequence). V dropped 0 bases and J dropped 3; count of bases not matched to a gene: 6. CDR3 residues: CSARDQTSGDDTGELFF. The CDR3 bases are TGCAGTGCTAGAGATCAGACTAGCGGGGACGACACCGGGGAGCTGTTTTTT.

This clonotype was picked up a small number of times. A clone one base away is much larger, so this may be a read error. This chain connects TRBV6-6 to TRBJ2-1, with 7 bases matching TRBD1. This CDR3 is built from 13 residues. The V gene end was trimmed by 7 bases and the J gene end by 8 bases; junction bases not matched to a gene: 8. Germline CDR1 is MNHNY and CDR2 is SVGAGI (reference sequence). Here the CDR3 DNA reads TGTGCCAGCATACGGGACAGCATGGATGAGCAGTTCTTC. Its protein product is CASIRDSMDEQFF.

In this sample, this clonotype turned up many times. CDR3 nucleotides: TGTGCCAGCAGCTTAAGGGCCCCCCCCTACGAGCAGTACTTC. This encodes CASSLRAPPYEQYF. This chain uses TRBV7-2 with TRBJ2-7; D uncertain. The ends were cut back, 2 bases at V and 2 bases at J, with 10 bases in the middle. The germline V gene encodes CDR1 SGHTA and CDR2 FQGNSA. CDR3 length equals 14 residues.

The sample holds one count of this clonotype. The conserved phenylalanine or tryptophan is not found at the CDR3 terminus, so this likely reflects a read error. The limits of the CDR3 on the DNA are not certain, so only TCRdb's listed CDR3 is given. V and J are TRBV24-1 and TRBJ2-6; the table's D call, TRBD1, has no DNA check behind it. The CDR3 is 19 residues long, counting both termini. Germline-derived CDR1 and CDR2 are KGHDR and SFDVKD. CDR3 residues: CATSDLIIQVISGANVLPL.

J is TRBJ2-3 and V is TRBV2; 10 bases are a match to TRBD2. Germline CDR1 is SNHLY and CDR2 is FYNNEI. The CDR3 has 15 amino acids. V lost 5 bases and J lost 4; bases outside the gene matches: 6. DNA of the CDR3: TGTGCCAGCAGTCAACTAGCGGGGACAGCAGATACGCAGTATTTT. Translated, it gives CASSQLAGTADTQYF.

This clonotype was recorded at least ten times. CDR3: CASSSRDRGQETQYF. In nucleotides, the CDR3 is TGTGCCAGCAGCTCCCGGGACAGGGGGCAAGAGACCCAGTACTTC. V is TRBV11-2 and J is TRBJ2-5, with 11 nucleotides matching TRBD1. Germline lookup yields CDR1 SGHAT and CDR2 FQNNGV. The CDR3 consists of 15 residues. Unmatched junction bases numbered 3, after V lost 4 bases and J lost 2 bases.

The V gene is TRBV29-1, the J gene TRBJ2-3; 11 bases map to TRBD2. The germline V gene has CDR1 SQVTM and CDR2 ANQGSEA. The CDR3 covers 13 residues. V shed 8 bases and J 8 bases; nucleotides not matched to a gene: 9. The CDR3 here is CSLAGGPGGTQYF. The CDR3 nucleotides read TGCAGCTTAGCGGGGGGGCCGGGGGGTACGCAGTATTTT.

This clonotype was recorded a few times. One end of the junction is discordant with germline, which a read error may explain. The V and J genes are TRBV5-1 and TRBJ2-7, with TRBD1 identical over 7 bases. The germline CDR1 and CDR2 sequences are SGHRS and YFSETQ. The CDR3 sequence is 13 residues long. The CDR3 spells CASRRQGVYDQYF. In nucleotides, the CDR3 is TGCGCCAGCAGGCGGCAGGGGGTCTACGACCAGTACTTC.

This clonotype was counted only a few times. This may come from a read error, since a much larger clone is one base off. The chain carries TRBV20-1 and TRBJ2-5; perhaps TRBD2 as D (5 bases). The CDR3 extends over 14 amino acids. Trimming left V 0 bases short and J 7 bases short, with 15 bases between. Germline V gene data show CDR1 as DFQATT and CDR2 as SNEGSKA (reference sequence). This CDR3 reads CSARDSEGGATQYF. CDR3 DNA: TGCAGTGCTAGAGATTCAGAGGGCGGAGCGACCCAGTACTTC.

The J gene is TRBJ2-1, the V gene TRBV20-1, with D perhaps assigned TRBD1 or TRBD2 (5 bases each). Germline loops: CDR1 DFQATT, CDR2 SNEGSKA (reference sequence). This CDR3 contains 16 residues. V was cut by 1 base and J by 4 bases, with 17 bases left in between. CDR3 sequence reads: CSARGDSGRRYNEQFF. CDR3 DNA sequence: TGCAGTGCTAGAGGTGATTCGGGGCGCAGGTACAATGAGCAGTTCTTC.

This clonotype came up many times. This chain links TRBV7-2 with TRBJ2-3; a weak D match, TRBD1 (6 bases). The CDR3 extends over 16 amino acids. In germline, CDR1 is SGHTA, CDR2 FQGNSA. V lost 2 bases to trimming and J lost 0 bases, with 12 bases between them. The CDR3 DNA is TGTGCCAGCAGCTTACTCGACAGGCTTAGCACAGATACGCAGTATTTT. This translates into CASSLLDRLSTDTQYF.

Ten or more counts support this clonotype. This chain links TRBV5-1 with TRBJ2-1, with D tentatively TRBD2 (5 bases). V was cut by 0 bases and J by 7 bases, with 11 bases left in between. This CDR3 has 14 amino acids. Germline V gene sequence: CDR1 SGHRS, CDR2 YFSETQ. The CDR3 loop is CASSLVSGINEQFF. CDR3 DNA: TGCGCCAGCAGCTTGGTGTCCGGGATAAATGAGCAGTTCTTC.

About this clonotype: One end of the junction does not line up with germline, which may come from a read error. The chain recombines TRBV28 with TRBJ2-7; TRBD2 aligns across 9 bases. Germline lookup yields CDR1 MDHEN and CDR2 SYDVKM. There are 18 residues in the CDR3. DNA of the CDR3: TGTGCCAGCAGTTTTTCCAGGGGAGGAATAGCGGGGGATGAGGAGCAGTACTTT. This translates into CASSFSRGGIAGDEEQYF.